One and the same sample provided the 5 T cell receptor beta chains below, sequenced in a study of CD8 T cells in ankylosing spondylitis. The antigens these receptors bind are not known. One entry per CDR3 protein results from TCRdb running MiXCR on the 5' RACE reads. The data contain about 390,000 distinct CDR3 sequences, about 20% of them singletons. General study findings and limits: A motif of 7 to 9 highly homologous TCR beta variants was seen as apparently characteristic of ankylosing spondylitis blood.

The sequencing input was blood, either unsorted or a sorted T cell fraction (not recorded which). The origin of the receptors is a male donor with ankylosing spondylitis.

The chain combines TRBV29-1 with TRBJ2-7; 14 positions agree with TRBD2. CDR3 length: 14 amino acids. J lost 5 bases, V lost 7 bases, and 7 bases had no gene match. CDR1 and CDR2 (germline): SQVTM, ANQGSEA. The CDR3 bases are TGCAGCGCCAAAAGGACTAGCGGGAGGCACGAGCAGTACTTC. Encoded protein: CSAKRTSGRHEQYF.

This clonotype was counted many times. The chain combines TRBV28 with TRBJ2-5; 8 positions match TRBD2. CDR3 size: 15 residues. Germline V gene lookup returns CDR1 MDHEN and CDR2 SYDVKM. J was trimmed by 1 base and V by 5 bases; bases with no gene match: 6. The chain's CDR3 is CASSRQTSAQETQYF. The CDR3 DNA is TGTGCCAGCAGTCGCCAGACTAGCGCCCAAGAGACCCAGTACTTC. Supplemented by reference TRBV28 and TRBJ2-5, the full variable domain reads DVKVTQSSRYLVKRTGEKVFLECVQDMDHENMFWYRQDPGLGLRLIYFSYDVKMKEKGDIPEGYSVSREKKERFSLILESASTNQTSMYLCASSRQTSAQETQYFGPGTRLLVL.

The chain links TRBV18 to TRBJ2-1, with D maybe TRBD2 (6 bases). The CDR3 loop spans 15 amino acids. Deletions cut 1 base from V and 4 bases from J, with 11 bases between. Germline-derived CDR1 and CDR2 are KGHSH and LQKENI. The chain's CDR3 is CASSPRGTLYNEQFF. As DNA, the CDR3 is TGTGCCAGCTCACCACGAGGGACTTTATACAATGAGCAGTTCTTC.

CDR3 sequence reads: CASSYLASAGELFF. The DNA of the CDR3 is TGTGCCAGCAGCTATCTGGCGTCGGCCGGGGAGCTGTTTTTT. The rearrangement uses TRBV3-1 and TRBJ2-2; D gene ambiguous. The V end was cut by 5 bases, the J end by 6 bases, with 13 bases between. The CDR3 covers 14 residues. The germline gives CDR1 LGHDT, CDR2 YNNKEL (reference sequence). The whole variable domain, filled in from reference TRBV3-1 and TRBJ2-2, reads DTAVSQTPKYLVTQMGNDKSIKCEQNLGHDTMYWYKQDSKKFLKIMFSYNNKELIINETVPNRFSPKSPDKAHLNLHINSLELGDSAVYFCASSYLASAGELFFGEGSRLTVL.

V and J are TRBV10-3 and TRBJ2-1; D is possibly TRBD2 (5 bases). Trimming took 3 bases from V and 0 from J, leaving 9 bases between them. The length of the CDR3 is 15 residues. CDR1 is ENHRY and CDR2 is SYGVKD in the germline V gene. The CDR3 reads CAISDLAGSYNEQFF. DNA for the CDR3: TGTGCCATCAGTGACTTGGCGGGCTCCTACAATGAGCAGTTCTTC.